This TCR beta chain stems from a study of blood T cell repertoires in COVID-19. This CDR3 region has 15 residues. V lost 6 bases to trimming and J lost 2 bases, with 14 bases between them. Germline V CDR1 and CDR2: MDHEN, SYDVKM. Enrollment of patients from Seattle took place during active infection, with longitudinal follow-up. In the authors' methods: Reference gene primer amplification yielded estimated nucleated cell counts. TCRdb's copy holds only in-frame clones and misses some; the assay was immunoSEQ multiplex PCR. D and trimming were read from the DNA, whereas the V and J calls and clone size are those reported in that table. The data contain more than 200,000 clones, 80% to 85% of them singletons.

The receptor's source is a woman older than 75 with COVID-19, enrolled during active disease. The rearrangement links TRBV28 to TRBJ1-3, with unresolved D. Sequences were obtained from peripheral blood. The CDR3 loop reads CASRLSGPPGNTIYF. The CDR3 nucleotides are TGTGCCAGCAGGTTGTCTGGGCCCCCTGGAAACACCATATATTTT.